One and the same sample provided the 13 T cell receptor beta chains below, sequenced in a study of T cells in Graves' hyperthyroidism and ophthalmopathy. RNA transcripts gave rise to amplified TCR beta CDR3 regions. Researchers ran a first-round RT-PCR on the TCR CDR3 using the HTBI primer set. MiXCR, applied by TCRdb to the multiplex PCR reads, yields one record per CDR3 protein. The sample includes about 710,000 distinct CDR3 sequences, about 17% of them seen just once. Sequencing was performed on blood. All receptors come from a man aged 18 to 35 with Graves' hyperthyroidism.

The sample holds a few counts of this clonotype. The chain links TRBV19 to TRBJ1-5; D perhaps matches TRBD1 (6 bases). CDR3 length: 16 amino acids. V was shortened by 5 bases and J by 5 bases, with 19 bases between the two germline ends. Germline CDR1 and CDR2: LNHDA and SQIVND (reference sequence). The CDR3 region has the DNA TGTGCCAGTAGTCCAGGTAGGGGCTGGGGGCATCAGCCCCAGCATTTT. It yields the protein CASSPGRGWGHQPQHF.

The rearrangement links TRBV28 to TRBJ2-7; no firm D call. Germline-derived CDR1 and CDR2 are MDHEN and SYDVKM. The CDR3 consists of 13 residues. V lost 3 bases to trimming and J lost 4 bases, with 10 bases between them. This chain's CDR3 is CASSFTHRYEQYF. CDR3 DNA sequence: TGTGCCAGCAGTTTCACGCATAGGTACGAGCAGTACTTC.

The V and J genes are TRBV15 and TRBJ2-1; the match to TRBD2 covers 8 bases. Germline V lookup: CDR1 LNHNV, CDR2 YYDKDF (reference sequence). CDR3 length: 16 amino acids. The J segment lost 0 bases and the V segment lost 3 bases, leaving 4 bases of the junction unmatched. CDR3: CATSRGRGGSYNEQFF. CDR3 DNA sequence: TGTGCCACCAGCAGGGGTCGGGGGGGCTCCTACAATGAGCAGTTCTTC.

There are many counts of this clonotype. This chain links TRBV11-2 with TRBJ2-1, with TRBD2 matching over 14 bases. Trimming took 3 bases from V and 0 from J; bases not matched to a gene: 4. The length of the CDR3 is 18 residues. CDR1 is SGHAT and CDR2 is FQNNGV in the germline V gene. CDR3 region: CASSFFGTSGSSYNEQFF. CDR3 DNA sequence: TGTGCCAGCAGCTTTTTCGGGACTAGCGGGAGCTCCTACAATGAGCAGTTCTTC.

This clonotype occurred many times. The rearrangement uses TRBV28 and TRBJ1-2; possible D gene TRBD1, 6 bases. Germline CDR1 and CDR2: MDHEN and SYDVKM. Deletions cut 5 bases from V and 6 bases from J, with 16 bases between. CDR3 length: 14 amino acids. CDR3 sequence (DNA): TGTGCCAGCAGTCCGGCCGGGGGGCAGGATGGCTACACCTTC. Residues: CASSPAGGQDGYTF.

This clonotype occurred a few times. J is TRBJ1-1 and V is TRBV19; perhaps TRBD1 as D (5 bases). V was cut by 3 bases and J by 4 bases, with 12 bases left in between. The germline V gene encodes CDR1 LNHDA and CDR2 SQIVND (reference sequence). The CDR3 runs to 14 residues. The CDR3 nucleotides read TGTGCCAGTAGTATTAGCGGGGCCGGCACTGAAGCTTTCTTT. Protein sequence: CASSISGAGTEAFF.

The V gene is TRBV18, the J gene TRBJ1-5; D is unresolved. The CDR3 contains 13 residues. In germline, CDR1 is KGHSH, CDR2 LQKENI. The V gene lost 3 bases and the J gene lost 7 bases, with 10 bases spanning the gap. In DNA form, the CDR3 reads TGTGCCAGCTCACCGAGTGATACCCAGCCCCAGCATTTT. The encoded protein is CASSPSDTQPQHF.

This clonotype has more than one count but fewer than ten. The J gene is TRBJ2-1, the V gene TRBV20-1; TRBD2 matches 7 bases. CDR1 and CDR2 (germline): DFQATT, SNEGSKA (reference sequence). J lost 4 bases, V lost 0 bases, and 6 bases had no gene match. There are 15 residues in the CDR3. The CDR3 spells CSARDGGGRYNEQFF. CDR3 sequence (DNA): TGCAGTGCTAGAGATGGGGGGGGAAGATACAATGAGCAGTTCTTC.

This clonotype has more than one count but fewer than ten. The V and J genes are TRBV11-1 and TRBJ2-7; 9 nucleotides line up with TRBD2. After removal of 4 bases from V and 3 bases from J, the junction contained 13 bases not matched to a gene. CDR1 and CDR2 (germline): SGHAT, FQDESV (reference sequence). This CDR3 has 17 amino acids. The CDR3 region has the DNA TGTGCCAGCAGCTCGAGCCTTCCGACTAGCGGAAACTACGAGCAGTACTTC. Its protein is CASSSSLPTSGNYEQYF.

For this clonotype: A much more abundant neighbour one base away suggests this may be a read error. The rearrangement uses TRBV7-3 and TRBJ2-1; D tentatively reads TRBD1 or TRBD2 (7 bases each). The V end was cut by 3 bases, the J end by 8 bases, with 14 bases between. This CDR3 is 14 amino acids long. In germline, CDR1 is SGHTA, CDR2 FQGTGA. For the CDR3, the DNA is TGTGCCAGCAGCTTCCAGGGGGGGGACTATGAGCAGTTCTTC. This encodes CASSFQGGDYEQFF.

The chain joins TRBV6-2 or TRBV6-3 to TRBJ2-5; D unclear. The germline V gene has CDR1 MNHEY and CDR2 SVGEGT. Trimming took off 6 bases at V and 10 bases at J, with 15 bases between the two ends. There are 12 residues in the CDR3. The CDR3 protein is CASSSTLDFQYF. The DNA of the CDR3 is TGTGCCAGCAGCTCAACCTTAGACTTCCAGTACTTC.

This clonotype showed up many times. V gene TRBV12-3 or TRBV12-4 combines with J gene TRBJ2-5, with 9 bases lining up with TRBD2. The CDR3 consists of 13 residues. Unmatched junction bases numbered 4, after V lost 6 bases and J lost 5 bases. The CDR3 coding sequence is TGTGCCAGCAGGGGCGGGGGGGAGGAGACCCAGTACTTC. Amino acid sequence: CASRGGGEETQYF.

This chain links TRBV3-1 with TRBJ1-6; possibly TRBD1 for D (6 bases). Trimming pared 3 bases from V and 14 bases from J, leaving 11 bases between. Germline V gene lookup returns CDR1 LGHDT and CDR2 YNNKEL (reference sequence). The CDR3 is 12 amino acids. The CDR3 loop reads CASSQGHTALHF. The CDR3 DNA follows: TGTGCCAGCAGCCAGGGACACACGGCCCTCCACTTT.